This T cell receptor (beta chain) was recorded in a study of blood T cell repertoires in COVID-19. Study-wide background: Italy, Spain and the United States were the sources of the convalescent and acute COVID-19 samples.

Per the study methods: Amplification of reference gene primers was used by the study to estimate nucleated cell counts. Profiled with immunoSEQ multiplex PCR; TCRdb holds only in-frame clones, not every one. V, J and clone size are those of that table, while D and trimming were read from the DNA. The table lists 350,000 to 400,000 clones, 88% of them singletons. Deletions cut 3 bases from V and 4 bases from J, with 6 bases between. The CDR3 is made up of 12 amino acids. Participant-given clinical history determined each cohort assignment. The sequencing input was PBMCs or T cells enriched from blood (not recorded which). This chain connects TRBV12-3 or TRBV12-4 to TRBJ2-5; D remains unclear. The sequence came from a woman aged 18-29 years who had recovered from COVID-19. The CDR3, as DNA: TGTGCCAGCAGTTTGCAGGCAGAGACCCAGTACTTC. Protein: CASSLQAETQYF.